These T cell receptor beta chains were read from a single sample in a study of early T cells in non-severe SARS-CoV-2 infection. TCRdb reprocessed the 5' RACE reads with MiXCR, giving one entry per CDR3 protein. Here the sample spans roughly 26,000 distinct CDR3 sequences, roughly 4% being singletons. Sequenced sample: whole blood. The receptors here all came from an adult who was a healthcare worker with PCR-confirmed SARS-CoV-2 infection or an uninfected control (not recorded which). Each CDR3 is given with its conserved first and last residue. A D gene is named only where the DNA matches it firmly. Size is stated for part of the rows, as once, few or many counts, or as a class when the clone is expanded.

size	D	V	J	DNA	CDR3
many	.	TRBV5-4	TRBJ2-3	TGTGCCAGCCAACAGGACTCTCCTAGCACAGATACGCAGTATTTT	CASQQDSPSTDTQYF
few	.	TRBV21-1	TRBJ1-1	TGTGCCAGCAGCAAAGGGGACACTGAAGCTTTCTTT	CASSKGDTEAFF
.	.	TRBV7-2	TRBJ1-1	TGTGCCAGCAGCTTATGGAGGGTCGAGGACACTGAAGCTTTCTTT	CASSLWRVEDTEAFF
many	.	TRBV29-1	TRBJ1-1	TGCAGCGTTGGGGGAGGACGGAGTAAAATTGAAGCTTTCTTT	CSVGGGRSKIEAFF
medium-sized	TRBD2	TRBV5-1	TRBJ2-1	TGCGCCAGCAGCCTGCGGACTAGCGGAACCCACAATGAGCAGTTCTTC	CASSLRTSGTHNEQFF
many	.	TRBV7-9	TRBJ2-7	TGTGCCAGCAGCTTAGGCCAGGGTTGGGGCGAGCAGTACTTC	CASSLGQGWGEQYF
.	.	TRBV20-1	TRBJ2-5	TGCAGTGACCCCCGAGGAAGTAGGGGCGAGACCCAGTACTTC	CSDPRGSRGETQYF
medium-sized	.	TRBV4-3	TRBJ2-3	TGCGCCAGCAGCCAAGTGGTACGCACAGATACGCAGTATTTT	CASSQVVRTDTQYF
.	TRBD2	TRBV3-1	TRBJ2-1	TGTGCCAGCAGCCCAAGAGGACTAGCGGAGTACAATGAGCAGTTCTTC	CASSPRGLAEYNEQFF
many	.	TRBV29-1	TRBJ2-5	TGCAGCGGGGGTTCGATGGGGGAGACCCAGTACTTC	CSGGSMGETQYF
.	.	TRBV18	TRBJ2-5	TGTGCCAGCTCACCGGCCAGCCGAGAGACCCAGTACTTC	CASSPASRETQYF
many	.	TRBV5-8	TRBJ2-2	TGTGCCAGCAGCTTGGCTAGCGCCGGGGAGCTGTTTTTT	CASSLASAGELFF
few	.	TRBV29-1	TRBJ2-1	TGCAGCGTTGAACTGGGAGTTGGCAATGAGCAGTTCTTC	CSVELGVGNEQFF
many	.	TRBV29-1	TRBJ2-3	TGCAGCGTTCCCCGCTTCTCTATGCGGCGCACAGATACGCAGTATTTT	CSVPRFSMRRTDTQYF
many	TRBD2	TRBV20-1	TRBJ2-1	TGCAGTGCCTATAGGACTAGCGGGGACAATGTGCAGTTCTTC	CSAYRTSGDNVQFF
many	.	TRBV24-1	TRBJ1-2	TGTGCCACCAGTGGGGCTGGACAACAGGGTAACTATGGCTACACCTTC	CATSGAGQQGNYGYTF
many	TRBD2	TRBV27	TRBJ2-1	TGTGCCAGCAGTATCCAGCGGGAGGGTTACAATGAGCAGTTCTTC	CASSIQREGYNEQFF
many	.	TRBV20-1	TRBJ1-6	TGCAGTGCTAGAGAGACTGACATGGGGGCCTATTCACCCCTCCACTTT	CSARETDMGAYSPLHF
many	.	TRBV5-1	TRBJ2-3	TGCGCCAGCAGCTTGGGACCGGGAACAGATACGCAGTATTTT	CASSLGPGTDTQYF
many	TRBD1	TRBV10-3	TRBJ1-4	TGTGCCATCAGCTCCGCGGACAGGGACTCAGGAAAACTGTTTTTT	CAISSADRDSGKLFF
.	.	TRBV29-1	TRBJ2-1	TGCAGTTTCGACCGGGATAGCCCCAATGAGCAGTTCTTC	CSFDRDSPNEQFF
many	.	TRBV7-2	TRBJ2-2	TGTGCCAGCAGCCGAAGCGGGAACACCGGGGAGCTGTTTTTT	CASSRSGNTGELFF